The 7 T cell receptor beta chains given below trace back to one sample, sequenced in a study of T cells in Graves' hyperthyroidism and ophthalmopathy. Amplification yielded TCR beta CDR3 regions, with RNA transcripts as the source. HTBI primers were employed in a first-round RT-PCR of the TCR CDR3. TCRdb recomputed calls from the multiplex PCR reads with MiXCR, one row per CDR3 protein. The profile shows roughly 530,000 distinct CDR3 sequences, about 15% of them singletons. The sequencing sample was made of blood. These receptors all come from a woman aged 18-29 years with Graves' ophthalmopathy.

This clonotype came up many times. The rearrangement joins TRBV30 to TRBJ2-7, with a possible D match to TRBD1 (5 bases). Germline CDR1 and CDR2: GTSNPN and SVGIG (reference sequence). The CDR3 consists of 13 residues. Trimming cost V 6 bases and J 5 bases, with 17 bases left between them. The CDR3, as DNA: TGTGCCTGCGATTCGCAGGGTGTCCACGAGCAGTACTTC. This gives the protein CACDSQGVHEQYF.

The chain combines TRBV19 with TRBJ1-5; tentatively, D is TRBD1 (5 bases). The V end lost 3 bases, the J end lost 5 bases, and 11 bases lay between the germline ends. The CDR3 contains 14 residues. Germline-derived CDR1 and CDR2 are LNHDA and SQIVND (reference sequence). The CDR3 reads CASSMSRVDQPQHF. CDR3 bases: TGTGCCAGTAGTATGAGCAGGGTGGATCAGCCCCAGCATTTT.

This clonotype was counted many times. The V and J genes are TRBV24-1 and TRBJ2-1, with D tentatively TRBD1 or TRBD2 (5 bases each). V lost 6 bases and J 5 bases, leaving 13 bases between the germline ends. Looked up from germline, CDR1 is KGHDR and CDR2 is SFDVKD. This CDR3 spans 14 amino acids. Here the CDR3 reads CATSNSGPHNEQFF. In DNA form, the CDR3 reads TGTGCCACCAGTAACTCGGGACCCCACAATGAGCAGTTCTTC.

In its sample, this clonotype was seen many times. The chain couples TRBV6-1 to TRBJ2-3; D is ambiguous. The CDR3 loop spans 16 amino acids. V was clipped by 5 bases and J by 0 bases, with 15 bases between them. The germline V gene encodes CDR1 MNHNS and CDR2 SASEGT. CDR3 bases: TGTGCCAGCAGTCCTTTTCACGGTTCTAGCACAGATACGCAGTATTTT. Translating it yields CASSPFHGSSTDTQYF.

This clonotype appeared many times. The gene calls are TRBV28 and TRBJ2-7; tentatively, D is TRBD2 (6 bases). V lost 3 bases, J lost 0 bases, and 15 bases lay in between. Per the germline V gene, CDR1 is MDHEN and CDR2 is SYDVKM. The CDR3 is 16 amino acids. Here the CDR3 DNA reads TGTGCCAGCAGTTTCTTGGCTAGCGACAGCTCCTACGAGCAGTACTTC. This gives the protein CASSFLASDSSYEQYF.

There are many counts of this clonotype. This chain links TRBV6-1 with TRBJ1-1; possible D gene TRBD1, 6 bases. Germline V lookup: CDR1 MNHNS, CDR2 SASEGT. The CDR3 has 14 residues. V lost 7 bases to trimming and J lost 4 bases, with 16 bases between them. The CDR3 reads CASTKKGRGTEAFF. The CDR3 DNA reads TGTGCCAGCACCAAAAAGGGCAGGGGCACTGAAGCTTTCTTT.

The rearrangement links TRBV3-1 to TRBJ2-5; D might be TRBD2 (6 bases). The CDR3 is 13 residues long. Trimming took 6 bases from V and 2 from J, leaving 10 bases between them. Germline V gene sequence: CDR1 LGHDT, CDR2 YNNKEL (reference sequence). The CDR3 protein is CASRIAEQETQYF. In DNA form, the CDR3 reads TGTGCCAGCAGAATAGCGGAACAAGAGACCCAGTACTTC.